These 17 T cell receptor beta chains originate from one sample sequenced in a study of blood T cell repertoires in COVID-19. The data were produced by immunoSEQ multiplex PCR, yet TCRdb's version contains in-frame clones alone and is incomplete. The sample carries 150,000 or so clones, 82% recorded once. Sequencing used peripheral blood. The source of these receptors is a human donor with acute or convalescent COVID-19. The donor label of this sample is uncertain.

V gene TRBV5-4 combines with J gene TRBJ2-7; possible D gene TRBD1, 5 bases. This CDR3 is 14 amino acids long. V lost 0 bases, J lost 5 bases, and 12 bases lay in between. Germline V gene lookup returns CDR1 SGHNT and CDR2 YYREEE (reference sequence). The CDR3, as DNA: TGTGCCAGCAGCTTGGCGGCAGGGTCCGACGAGCAGTACTTC. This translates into CASSLAAGSDEQYF.

DNA for the CDR3: TGTGCCTGGACAGGGGTCGTGGAAAAACTGTTTTTT. Amino acids: CAWTGVVEKLFF. The chain has TRBV30 and TRBJ1-4, with D perhaps TRBD1 (6 bases). The CDR3 covers 12 residues. CDR1 and CDR2 from the germline V gene are GTSNPN and SVGIG (reference sequence). Trimming took off 4 bases at V and 8 bases at J, with 11 bases between the two ends. Combining the CDR3 with reference TRBV30 and TRBJ1-4 gives the whole variable domain SQTIHQWPATLVQPVGSPLSLECTVEGTSNPNLYWYRQAAGRGLQLLFYSVGIGQISSEVPQNLSASRPQDRQFILSSKKLLLSDSGFYLCAWTGVVEKLFFGSGTQLSVL.

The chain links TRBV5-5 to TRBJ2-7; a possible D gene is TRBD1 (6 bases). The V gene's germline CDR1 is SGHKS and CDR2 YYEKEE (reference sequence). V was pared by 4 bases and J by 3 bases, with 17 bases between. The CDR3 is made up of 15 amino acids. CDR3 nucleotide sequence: TGTGCCAGCAGCGAAGGGACAACTGCCCACTACGAGCAGTACTTC. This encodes CASSEGTTAHYEQYF.

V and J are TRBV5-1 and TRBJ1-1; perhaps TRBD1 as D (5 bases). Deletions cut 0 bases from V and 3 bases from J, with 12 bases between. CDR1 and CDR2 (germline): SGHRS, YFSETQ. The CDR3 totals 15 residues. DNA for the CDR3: TGCGCCAGCAGCTTGGAAGGTTGGGGGGACACTGAAGCTTTCTTT. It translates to CASSLEGWGDTEAFF.

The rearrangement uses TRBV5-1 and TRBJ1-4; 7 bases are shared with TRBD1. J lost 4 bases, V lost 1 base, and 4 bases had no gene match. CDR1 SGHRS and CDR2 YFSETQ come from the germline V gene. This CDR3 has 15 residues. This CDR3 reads CASSLSTGINEKLFF. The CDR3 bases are TGCGCCAGCAGCTTGTCGACAGGGATTAATGAAAAACTGTTTTTT.

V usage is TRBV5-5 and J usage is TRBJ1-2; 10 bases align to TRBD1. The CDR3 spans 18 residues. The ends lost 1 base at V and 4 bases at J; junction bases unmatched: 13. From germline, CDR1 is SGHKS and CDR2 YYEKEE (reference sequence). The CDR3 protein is CASSLIGTGVGNRYGYTF. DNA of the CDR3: TGTGCCAGCAGCTTGATCGGGACAGGGGTCGGAAACCGCTATGGCTACACCTTC.

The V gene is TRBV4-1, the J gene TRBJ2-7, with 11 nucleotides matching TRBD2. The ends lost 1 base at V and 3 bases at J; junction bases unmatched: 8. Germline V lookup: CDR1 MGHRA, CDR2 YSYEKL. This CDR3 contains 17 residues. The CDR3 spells CASSQVSSGGTFYEQYF. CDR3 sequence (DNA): TGCGCCAGCAGCCAAGTCTCTAGCGGGGGGACTTTCTACGAGCAGTACTTC.

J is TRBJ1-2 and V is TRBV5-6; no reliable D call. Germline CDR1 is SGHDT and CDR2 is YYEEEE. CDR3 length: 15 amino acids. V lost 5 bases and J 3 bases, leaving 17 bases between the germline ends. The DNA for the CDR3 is TGTGCCAGCAGGATCCGGCAGGTGGGTCACTATGGCTACACCTTC. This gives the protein CASRIRQVGHYGYTF.

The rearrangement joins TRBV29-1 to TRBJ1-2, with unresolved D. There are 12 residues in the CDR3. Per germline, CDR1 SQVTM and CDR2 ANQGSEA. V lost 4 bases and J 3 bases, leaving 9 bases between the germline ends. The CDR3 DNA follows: TGCAGCGTTGCGGAGGGCGACTATGGCTACACCTTC. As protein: CSVAEGDYGYTF.

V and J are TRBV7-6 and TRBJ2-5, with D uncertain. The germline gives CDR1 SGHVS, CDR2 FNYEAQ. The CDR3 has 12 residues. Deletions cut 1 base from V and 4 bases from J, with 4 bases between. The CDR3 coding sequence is TGTGCCAGCAGCTTAGGCGTAGAGACCCAGTACTTC. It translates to CASSLGVETQYF.

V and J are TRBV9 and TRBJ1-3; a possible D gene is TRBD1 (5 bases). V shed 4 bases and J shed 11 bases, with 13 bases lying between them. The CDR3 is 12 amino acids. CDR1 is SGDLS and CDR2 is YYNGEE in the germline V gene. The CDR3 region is CASSPQGGSIYF. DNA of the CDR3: TGTGCCAGCAGCCCCCAGGGTGGGTCCATATATTTT.

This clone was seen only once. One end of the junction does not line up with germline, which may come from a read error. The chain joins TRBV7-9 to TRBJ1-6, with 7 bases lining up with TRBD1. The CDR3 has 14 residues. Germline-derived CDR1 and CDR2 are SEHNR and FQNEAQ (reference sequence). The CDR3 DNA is TGTGCCAGCAGCTCGGCCAGGGGGAATTCACCCTTCCACTTT. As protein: CASSSARGNSPFHF. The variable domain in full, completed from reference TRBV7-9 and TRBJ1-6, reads DTGVSQNPRHKITKRGQNVTFRCDPISEHNRLYWYRQTLGQGPEFLTYFQNEAQLEKSRLLSDRFSAERPKGSFSTLEIQRTEQGDSAMYLCASSSARGNSPFHFGNGTRLTVT.

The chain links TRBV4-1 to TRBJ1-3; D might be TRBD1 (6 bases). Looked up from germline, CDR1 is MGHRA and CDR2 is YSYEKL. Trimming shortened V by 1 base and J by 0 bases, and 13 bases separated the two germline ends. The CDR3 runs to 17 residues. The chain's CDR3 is CASSQGGQRSSGNTIYF. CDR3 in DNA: TGCGCCAGCAGCCAAGGGGGACAAAGAAGCTCTGGAAACACCATATATTTT.

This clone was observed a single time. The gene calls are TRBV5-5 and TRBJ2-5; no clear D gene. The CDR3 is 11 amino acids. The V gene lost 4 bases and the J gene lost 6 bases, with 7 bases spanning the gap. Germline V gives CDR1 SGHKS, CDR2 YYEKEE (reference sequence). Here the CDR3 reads CASSGEKTQYF. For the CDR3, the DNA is TGTGCCAGCAGCGGAGAGAAGACCCAGTACTTC.

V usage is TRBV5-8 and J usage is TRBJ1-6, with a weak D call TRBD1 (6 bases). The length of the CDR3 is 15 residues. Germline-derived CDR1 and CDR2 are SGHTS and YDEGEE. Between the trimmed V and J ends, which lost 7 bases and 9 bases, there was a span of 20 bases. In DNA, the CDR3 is TGTGCCAGCGGCAACAGGGTGAGTCGAGGTTCACCCCTCCACTTT. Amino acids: CASGNRVSRGSPLHF.

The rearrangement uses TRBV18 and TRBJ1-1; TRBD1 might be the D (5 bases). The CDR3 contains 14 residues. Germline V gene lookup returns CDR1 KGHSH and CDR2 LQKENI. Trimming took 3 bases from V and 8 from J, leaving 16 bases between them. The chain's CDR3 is CASSPLTGPIEAFF. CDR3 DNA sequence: TGTGCCAGCTCACCTCTTACAGGACCCATCGAAGCTTTCTTT.

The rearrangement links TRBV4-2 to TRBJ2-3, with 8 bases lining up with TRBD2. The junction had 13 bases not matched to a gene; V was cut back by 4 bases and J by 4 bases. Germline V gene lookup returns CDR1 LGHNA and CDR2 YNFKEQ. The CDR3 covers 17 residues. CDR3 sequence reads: CASSPALRGAGADTQYF. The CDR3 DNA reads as TGTGCCAGCAGCCCAGCTTTGCGGGGGGCAGGCGCAGATACGCAGTATTTT.